The 5 T cell receptor beta chains given below trace back to one sample, sequenced in a study of patients and donors after allogeneic stem cell transplantation. Via MiXCR, TCRdb re-called the RT-PCR reads, giving one row per CDR3 protein. The data contain about a million distinct CDR3 sequences, more than 15% of them seen just once; the ten biggest clones take up roughly 6%. What was sequenced was blood, either unsorted or a sorted T cell fraction (not recorded which). The receptors shown here come from a human donor who was either an allogeneic HSCT recipient or a stem cell or donor lymphocyte infusion donor (not recorded which). It is not recorded whose cells these are; they may come from a transplant donor.

A word on this clonotype: A read error may produce the germline difference seen at one junction end. J is TRBJ2-7 and V is TRBV7-9, with D possibly being TRBD1 (5 bases). The CDR3 length is 13 residues. The germline CDR1 and CDR2 sequences are SEHNR and FQNEAQ (reference sequence). This chain's CDR3 is CASSLEERQPRDF. CDR3 bases: TGTGCCAGCAGCTTAGAAGAGAGACAGCCCCGTGACTTC.

This chain connects TRBV6-1 to TRBJ1-6, with D perhaps matching TRBD1 (5 bases). Germline V gives CDR1 MNHNS, CDR2 SASEGT. V lost 6 bases and J lost 7, with 13 bases in between. The CDR3 is 14 residues long. For the CDR3, the DNA is TGTGCCAGCAGAACGGGGAGGGGCAATTCACCCCTCCACTTT. Protein: CASRTGRGNSPLHF.

With regard to this clonotype: This may be a read error, as it is one base from a much larger clone. The V call is TRBV2, the J call TRBJ1-1, with D perhaps TRBD1 (5 bases). This CDR3 has 12 amino acids. Germline lookup yields CDR1 SNHLY and CDR2 FYNNEI. V was pared by 4 bases and J by 3 bases, with 6 bases between. CDR3 sequence: CASSGGDTEAFF. DNA for the CDR3: TGTGCCAGCAGTGGGGGGGACACTGAAGCTTTCTTT.

This chain uses TRBV30 with TRBJ1-2, with TRBD1 matching 8 bases. This CDR3 is built from 13 residues. In germline, CDR1 is GTSNPN, CDR2 SVGIG (reference sequence). V was clipped by 5 bases and J by 2 bases; unmatched bases: 4. CDR3 residues: CAWDTGGNYGYTF. For the CDR3, the DNA is TGTGCCTGGGACACAGGGGGAAACTATGGCTACACCTTC.

This clonotype was seen only a few times. The rearrangement joins TRBV7-9 to TRBJ2-3; D remains ambiguous. This CDR3 comprises 15 residues. Per germline, CDR1 SEHNR and CDR2 FQNEAQ (reference sequence). V gave up 5 bases and J gave up 1 base, with 13 bases separating them. CDR3 sequence (DNA): TGTGCCAGCAGCCCGTCTCGGATCGGCACAGATACGCAGTATTTT. Protein sequence: CASSPSRIGTDTQYF.